The source of this T cell receptor beta chain is a study of T cells after yellow fever vaccination. At the level of the study: Preparing low-cell-number fractions relied on SMART-Seq v4 Ultra Low Input.

Findings of the study overall: Though it reached lower strength, the secondary response hit its peak faster, day 5 versus 15. Abundant clonotypes (contaminants from the bulk population) could be present in FACS-sorted repertoires.

V was trimmed by 5 bases and J by 4 bases, leaving 16 bases between them. There are 15 residues in the CDR3. Germline V gene data show CDR1 as SGHVS and CDR2 as FQNEAQ. Conversion of TCR transcripts into cDNA relied on 5'RACE template switching, which added a universal primer site and UMIs. A single record per CDR3 protein comes from TCRdb applying MiXCR to the 5' RACE reads. The sample contains more than 300,000 distinct CDR3 sequences, roughly 10% of which appear only once. Concerning this clonotype itself: What it binds is unknown.

This sequence was found in a man younger than 35 who received the YFV17D yellow fever vaccine. This chain connects TRBV7-8 to TRBJ2-3; tentatively, D is TRBD2 (6 bases). Sequenced here: CD4+ T cells sorted from PBMCs, sampled 45 days after the yellow fever booster vaccination. The CDR3 loop is CASSPSAAGPDTQYF. In DNA, the CDR3 is TGTGCCAGCAGCCCCTCGGCAGCGGGTCCAGATACGCAGTATTTT.